What follows is one T cell receptor (beta chain) and its context. This record comes from a study of T cell clones after liver transplantation. The wider study: A pre-transplant mixed lymphocyte reaction with TCRbeta sequencing defined graft-donor-reactive clones followed in post-transplant blood.

Germline CDR1 ENHRY, CDR2 SYGVKD. Trimming cost V 0 bases and J 0 bases, with 9 bases left between them. The CDR3 sequence is 16 residues long. Method: immunoSEQ multiplex PCR; TCRdb's copy keeps in-frame clones and lacks some. The profile covers about 51,000 clones, with approximately 71% appearing a single time and 7.5% to 10% taken by the ten largest. This sequence joins TRBV10-3 and TRBJ1-5; D gene uncertain. The material was CD4+ T cells from blood, obtained about 56 months after liver transplant. This clonotype was sampled from a human patient who received a liver transplant. A subset of T cells may come from the graft donor. CDR3 in DNA: TGTGCCATCAGTGAGTCTAGTCTCAATAGCAATCAGCCCCAGCATTTT. Amino acids: CAISESSLNSNQPQHF.